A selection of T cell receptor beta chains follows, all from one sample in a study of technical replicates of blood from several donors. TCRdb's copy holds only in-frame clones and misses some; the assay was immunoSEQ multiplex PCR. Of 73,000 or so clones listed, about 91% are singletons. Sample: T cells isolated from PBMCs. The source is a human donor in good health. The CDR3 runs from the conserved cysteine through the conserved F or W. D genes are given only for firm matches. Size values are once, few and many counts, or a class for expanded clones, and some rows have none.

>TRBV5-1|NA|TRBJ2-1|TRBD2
TGCGCCAGCAGCTTGGCGGGGGGGCTAAGCTCCTACAATGAGCAGTTCTTC
CASSLAGGLSSYNEQFF
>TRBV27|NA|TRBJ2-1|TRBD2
TGTGCCAGCAGCCCTAACCCTAGCGGGAATTACAATGAGCAGTTCTTC
CASSPNPSGNYNEQFF
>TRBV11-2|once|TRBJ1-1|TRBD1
TGTGCCAGCAGCTTAGGGACAGGGATTCTTCCCGAAGCTTTCTTT
CASSLGTGILPEAFF
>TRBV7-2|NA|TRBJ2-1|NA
TGTGCCAGCAGCTTAAGTAGTAGCTCCTACAATGAGCAGTTCTTC
CASSLSSSSYNEQFF
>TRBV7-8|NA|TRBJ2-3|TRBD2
TGTGCCAGCATCAACGCGGGAGCGGGCACAGATACGCAGTATTTT
CASINAGAGTDTQYF
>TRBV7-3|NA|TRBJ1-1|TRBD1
TGTGCCAGCAGCGAACAGACAGGGGGCAGGACTGAAGCTTTCTTT
CASSEQTGGRTEAFF
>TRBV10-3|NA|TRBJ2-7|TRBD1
TGTGCCATCAGTGGAGGGACAGGGGTCTACGAGCAGTACTTC
CAISGGTGVYEQYF
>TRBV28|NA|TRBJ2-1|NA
TGTGCCAGCAGTTTATCGGGGTGGGGTGGGAACAATGAGCAGTTCTTC
CASSLSGWGGNNEQFF
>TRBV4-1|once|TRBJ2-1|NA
TGCGCCAGCGCAAACCCCGGTGAGCAGTTCTTC
CASANPGEQFF
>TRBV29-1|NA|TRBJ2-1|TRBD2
TGCAGCGCTGTGGGGTTAGCGGGAGCTTCGCTTGTAACCTACAATGAGCAGTTCTTC
CSAVGLAGASLVTYNEQFF
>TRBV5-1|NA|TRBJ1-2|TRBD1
TGCGCCAGCAGCTTGGTAGGGGGCGCAAATGGCTACACCTTC
CASSLVGGANGYTF
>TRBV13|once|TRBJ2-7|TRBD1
TGTGCCAGCGGGCTGACAGGGCGCTACGAGCAGTACTTC
CASGLTGRYEQYF
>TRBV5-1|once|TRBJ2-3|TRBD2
TGCGCCAGCAGCGTAAGCGGGGGGGAGAATGGAGATACGCAGTATTTT
CASSVSGGENGDTQYF
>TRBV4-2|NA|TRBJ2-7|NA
TGTGCCAGCAGCCAAGGAGGCGGGTTCTACGAGCAGTACTTC
CASSQGGGFYEQYF
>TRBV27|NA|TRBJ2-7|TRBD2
TGTGCCAGCAGTTCGAGCGGGGTAAGGGAGCAGTACTTC
CASSSSGVREQYF
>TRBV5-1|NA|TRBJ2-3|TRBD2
TGCGCCAGCAGCACGGGACTAGCGGGAGCCAAGAGCACAGATACGCAGTATTTT
CASSTGLAGAKSTDTQYF
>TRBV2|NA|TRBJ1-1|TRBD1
TGTGCCAGCAGTCGGGACAGGGAGAGCAAAGCTTTCTTT
CASSRDRESKAFF
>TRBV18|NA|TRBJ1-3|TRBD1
TGTGCCAGCTCACCGAACCACGACAGGGCTGGAAACACCATATATTTT
CASSPNHDRAGNTIYF
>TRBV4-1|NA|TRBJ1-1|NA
TGCGCCAGCAGTCATCCCCGGGGAAGAGATGAAGCTTTCTTT
CASSHPRGRDEAFF
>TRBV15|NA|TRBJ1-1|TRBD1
TGTGCCACCAGCAGAGAGGGACAGGCAGGAGTACAGGCTGAAGCTTTCTTT
CATSREGQAGVQAEAFF
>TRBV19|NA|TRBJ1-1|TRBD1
TGTGCCAGTATAGACAGGGGATTTGGCACTGAAGCTTTCTTT
CASIDRGFGTEAFF
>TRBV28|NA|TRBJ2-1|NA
TGTGCCAGCAGTCCCTCCTATCAGGGTTTCTGGCAGTTCTTC
CASSPSYQGFWQFF
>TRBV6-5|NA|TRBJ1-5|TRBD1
TGTGCCAGCAGTAGGACAGGGGGCAATCAGCCCCAGCATTTT
CASSRTGGNQPQHF
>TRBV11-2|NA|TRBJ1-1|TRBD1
TGTGCCAGCAGCCCACAGGGGGCCTATGTCGACACTGAAGCTTTCTTT
CASSPQGAYVDTEAFF
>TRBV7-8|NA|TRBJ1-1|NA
TGTGCCAGCGTCCAGACAAACCAAGCTTTCTTT
CASVQTNQAFF
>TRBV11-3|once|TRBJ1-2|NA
TGTGCCAGCAGCCCGGACAATAACTATGGCTACACCTTC
CASSPDNNYGYTF